This T cell receptor beta chain is from a study of blood T cells in healthy people across ages. Study results and limitations: Older age went with lower TCR beta diversity per million T cells, in a roughly linear way. Higher diversity and more naive CD4+ cells were features of long-lived donors, compared to aged donors.

With a J-beta primer mix and a sample-barcoded 5' primer, a second PCR ran about 6 to 11 cycles. In TCRdb, the 5' RACE reads were re-called with MiXCR into one record per CDR3 protein. The sample carries hundreds of thousands of distinct CDR3 sequences, over 45% recorded once. Germline V lookup: CDR1 MNHEY, CDR2 SVGEGT. The CDR3 is made up of 17 amino acids. V shed 2 bases, J shed 2 bases, and the junction held 6 bases outside the gene matches. Comments on this clonotype: Its specificity is unknown.

Source material: blood. This chain links TRBV6-2 or TRBV6-3 with TRBJ2-3, with 11 bases aligning to TRBD2. This clonotype was sampled from a man in his sixties in good health. The chain's CDR3 is CASSYGRTSGYTDTQYF. CDR3 sequence (DNA): TGTGCCAGCAGTTACGGACGGACTAGCGGGTACACAGATACGCAGTATTTT.